This TCR beta chain was sequenced in a study of T cell responses to AZD1222 COVID-19 vaccine. Turning to this clone: Its antigen is still unknown.

Study findings and constraints: Donors were mostly white British, more females; clonal diversity possibly underestimated.

TCRdb's table, derived via immunoSEQ multiplex PCR, lists solely in-frame clones and lacks some. The sample shows 130,000 or so clones, 75% to 90% of them seen only once. The TCR sequence derives from an adult in good health. Here the sequenced sample was peripheral blood, taken on day 0 of MenACWY control vaccination.

The CDR3 sequence: CASNGLAGGPPSSNEQFF. In DNA form, the CDR3 reads TGTGCCAGCAACGGGCTAGCGGGAGGGCCCCCTTCTTCCAATGAGCAGTTCTTC. The J gene is TRBJ2-1, the V gene TRBV28, with 12 bases matching TRBD2. The V gene's germline CDR1 is MDHEN and CDR2 SYDVKM. Trimming removed 7 bases from V and 6 bases from J; junction bases left unmatched: 16. The CDR3 sequence is 18 residues long.